This TCR beta chain was sequenced in a study of T cells after somatic rescue of genetic block. The V gene's germline CDR1 is LGHNA and CDR2 YNFKEQ. Trimming stripped 4 bases from V and 5 bases from J, with 20 bases between. This CDR3 spans 16 amino acids. Data came from immunoSEQ multiplex PCR; TCRdb stores just in-frame clones and leaves some out. The data contain 60,000 to 90,000 clones, roughly 93% of them singletons. The genes are TRBV4-2 and TRBJ2-5; D might be TRBD2 (6 bases). Input material: peripheral blood mononuclear cells (PBMCs). The receptor was derived from a man aged 30-40 years. The CDR3: CASSPPLGGSRETQYF. The CDR3 coding sequence is TGTGCCAGCAGCCCACCCCTGGGGGGTAGCAGGGAGACCCAGTACTTC.